This T cell receptor beta chain was observed in a study of shared T cell receptors in the human thymus. The CDR3 runs to 14 residues. Per germline, CDR1 MNHEY and CDR2 SMNVEV (reference sequence). V lost 7 bases and J 1 base, leaving 13 bases between the germline ends. The method was immunoSEQ multiplex PCR; TCRdb's version includes in-frame clones alone and lacks a portion of them. Of approximately 580,000 clones in the sample, 75% to 85% were seen once. This clone is a singleton in its sample. The sample was also linked to a second study, of human thymus T cells. That publication notes: It was healthy Finnish infants having corrective surgery for congenital heart defects who were the donors. Thymic samples were excised during corrective heart operations. There appeared to be biased usage of V and J genes in thymic and blood repertoires. There were highly overlapping thymic repertoires among unrelated individuals, as related research reported.

The sequenced sample was thymocytes. The receptor comes from a boy under two years old with a congenital heart defect. The rearrangement links TRBV27 to TRBJ1-2, with D perhaps TRBD1 (6 bases). The CDR3 reads CASTSRTVNYGYTF. CDR3 DNA sequence: TGTGCCAGCACCTCCCGGACAGTTAACTATGGCTACACCTTC.